This T cell receptor (beta chain) originates from a study of blood T cell repertoires in COVID-19. Looking at the study overall: Sites in the United States, Italy and Spain provided acute and convalescent COVID-19 samples. T cells, B-cell-depleted T cells, or PBMCs supplied cDNA or gDNA.

This CDR3 comprises 19 residues. Germline loops: CDR1 MNHEY, CDR2 SMNVEV (reference sequence). Germline trimming cut 4 bases from V and 0 bases from J; bases unmatched to any gene: 11. Cohort allocation depended upon clinical history that participants reported. The recovered donors of Cohort 3 showed two negative PCRs, clearance, or symptom resolution. Sequencing was performed with immunoSEQ multiplex PCR; in TCRdb, only in-frame clones are kept and a portion is missing. The sample gives a few hundred thousand clones, around 89% of which show up once; under 10% is in the top ten. The chain links TRBV27 to TRBJ1-6, with TRBD1 identical over 8 bases. Sequenced sample: PBMCs or T cells enriched from blood (not recorded which). The receptor's source is a man aged 40-55 years who had recovered from COVID-19. The CDR3 is CASSSFSTGADSYNSPLHF. CDR3 nucleotide sequence: TGTGCCAGCAGTTCGTTTTCGACAGGGGCCGACTCCTATAATTCACCCCTCCACTTT.